Below, 6 T cell receptor beta chains from the same sample are listed, as sequenced in a study of blood T cell repertoires in COVID-19. Sequencing used immunoSEQ multiplex PCR; TCRdb keeps in-frame clones, though not all of them. Counted here are about 350,000 clones, 86% occurring once; the ten biggest clones make up just over 7%. Sequenced sample: peripheral blood. These receptors originate from a woman aged 55-75 years with COVID-19, enrolled during active disease.

The chain couples TRBV5-6 to TRBJ1-3, with 9 positions matching TRBD1. The J segment lost 4 bases and the V segment lost 2 bases, leaving 4 bases of the junction unmatched. CDR1 is SGHDT and CDR2 is YYEEEE in the germline V gene. The CDR3 sequence is 15 residues long. This chain's CDR3 is CASSFDRGLGNTIYF. The DNA of the CDR3 is TGTGCCAGCAGCTTCGACAGGGGGTTAGGAAACACCATATATTTT.

The chain recombines TRBV3-1 (or the pseudogene TRBV3-2) with TRBJ2-7; 10 nucleotides line up with TRBD1. The germline gives CDR1 LGHDT, CDR2 YNNKEL (reference sequence). V was pared by 2 bases and J by 6 bases, with 4 bases of the junction left unmatched. The CDR3 contains 14 residues. Written as DNA, the CDR3 is TGTGCCAGCAGCCAATCCGGGACAGGGGTCGAGCAGTACTTC. Translating it yields CASSQSGTGVEQYF.

The CDR3 DNA reads as TGCGCCAGCAGCGTACCGGGGGGCGGCACTGAAGCTTTCTTT. Translation: CASSVPGGGTEAFF. The V gene is TRBV5-1, the J gene TRBJ1-1; tentatively, D is TRBD1 (6 bases). V was cut by 4 bases and J by 4 bases, with 14 bases left in between. From germline, CDR1 is SGHRS and CDR2 YFSETQ. The CDR3 has 14 amino acids.

The chain uses TRBV19 and TRBJ2-3, with 8 bases that match TRBD2. Germline CDR1 is LNHDA and CDR2 is SQIVND (reference sequence). The CDR3 is made up of 14 amino acids. Unmatched junction bases numbered 8, after V lost 9 bases and J lost 3 bases. The CDR3: CASSSAGGTDTQYF. DNA for the CDR3: TGTGCCAGCAGCTCCGCGGGGGGTACAGATACGCAGTATTTT.

The genes are TRBV29-1 and TRBJ2-7; D gene unclear. The V and J ends lost 4 bases and 6 bases respectively, with 13 bases between them. Germline V gives CDR1 SQVTM, CDR2 ANQGSEA. The CDR3 spans 12 residues. This CDR3 reads CSVVATPSEQYF. CDR3 DNA sequence: TGCAGCGTTGTGGCTACTCCTAGCGAGCAGTACTTC.

The J gene is TRBJ2-5, the V gene TRBV27; 8 nucleotides align to TRBD2. The CDR3 is made up of 14 amino acids. Germline CDR1 is MNHEY and CDR2 is SMNVEV (reference sequence). With V trimmed by 0 bases and J by 4 bases, 1 base remained unmatched. The CDR3 DNA follows: TGTGCCAGCAGTTTATCGAGCGGGAGAGAGACCCAGTACTTC. Its translation: CASSLSSGRETQYF.